The text below deals with one T cell receptor (beta chain). The CDR3 spans 16 residues. V lost 2 bases and J lost 0, with 13 bases in between. The germline CDR1 and CDR2 sequences are KGHSH and LQKENI. Generated by immunoSEQ multiplex PCR, the TCRdb table keeps only in-frame clones and is missing some. The sample has approximately 120,000 clones; 85% to 95% are singletons. The data were obtained in a study of OX40 agonist ivuxolimab in advanced cancers. The rearrangement uses TRBV18 and TRBJ1-1, with D uncertain. The sequencing here drew on CD4+ or CD8+ T cells sorted from blood, taken in a trial of the OX40 agonist ivuxolimab. This receptor was obtained from an adult with an advanced solid tumor such as melanoma, head and neck, liver or kidney cancer. The CDR3 region is CASSPNSPNMNTEAFF. CDR3 DNA sequence: TGTGCCAGCTCACCAAACAGTCCCAATATGAACACTGAAGCTTTCTTT.